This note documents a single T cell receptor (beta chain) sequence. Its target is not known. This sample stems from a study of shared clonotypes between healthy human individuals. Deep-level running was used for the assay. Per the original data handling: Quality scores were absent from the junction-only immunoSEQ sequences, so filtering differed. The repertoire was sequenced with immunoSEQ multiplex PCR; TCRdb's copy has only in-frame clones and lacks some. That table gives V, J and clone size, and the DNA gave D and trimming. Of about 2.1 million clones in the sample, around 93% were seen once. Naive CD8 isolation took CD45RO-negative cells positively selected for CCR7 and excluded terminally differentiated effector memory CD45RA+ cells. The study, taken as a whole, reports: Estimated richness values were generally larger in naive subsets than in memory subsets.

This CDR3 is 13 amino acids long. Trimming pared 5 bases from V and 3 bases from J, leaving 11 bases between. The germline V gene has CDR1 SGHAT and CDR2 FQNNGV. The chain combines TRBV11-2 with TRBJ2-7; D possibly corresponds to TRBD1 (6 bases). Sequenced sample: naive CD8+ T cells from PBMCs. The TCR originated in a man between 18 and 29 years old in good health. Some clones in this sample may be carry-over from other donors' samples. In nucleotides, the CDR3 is TGTGCCAGCAGCCCGGACAGCGGCTACGAGCAGTACTTC. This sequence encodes CASSPDSGYEQYF.